This entry describes one T cell receptor (beta chain). Its antigen is not identified. The sample comes from a study of cytomegalovirus exposure and HLA in healthy donors. CDR1 and CDR2 from the germline V gene are SEHNR and FQNEAQ (reference sequence). After removal of 5 bases from V and 4 bases from J, the junction contained 10 bases not matched to a gene. This CDR3 has 15 residues. PCR primers comprised 60 Vbeta and 13 Jbeta primers. In the authors' workflow: Among the unique TCR beta chains that a later analysis counted, about 79 million in all, approximately 12 million were shared. Here immunoSEQ multiplex PCR was the method, and the copy in TCRdb shows in-frame clones only, minus some. V, J and clone size derive from that table, while D and trimming were established from the DNA sequence. The sample carries 150,000 to 200,000 clones, over 70% recorded once. Regarding the study as a whole: The presence/absence work took it that sequencing depth was about the same across donors.

The sequenced sample was PBMCs. The TCR was taken from a woman aged 25-40 years in good health and CMV-seronegative. The rearrangement links TRBV7-9 to TRBJ1-2; 7 nucleotides agree with TRBD1. The CDR3 protein is CASSLQTGPSYGYTF. CDR3 coding DNA: TGTGCCAGCAGCCTCCAGACAGGGCCGAGCTATGGCTACACCTTC. The whole variable domain, filled in from reference TRBV7-9 and TRBJ1-2, reads DTGVSQNPRHKITKRGQNVTFRCDPISEHNRLYWYRQTLGQGPEFLTYFQNEAQLEKSRLLSDRFSAERPKGSFSTLEIQRTEQGDSAMYLCASSLQTGPSYGYTFGSGTRLTVV.